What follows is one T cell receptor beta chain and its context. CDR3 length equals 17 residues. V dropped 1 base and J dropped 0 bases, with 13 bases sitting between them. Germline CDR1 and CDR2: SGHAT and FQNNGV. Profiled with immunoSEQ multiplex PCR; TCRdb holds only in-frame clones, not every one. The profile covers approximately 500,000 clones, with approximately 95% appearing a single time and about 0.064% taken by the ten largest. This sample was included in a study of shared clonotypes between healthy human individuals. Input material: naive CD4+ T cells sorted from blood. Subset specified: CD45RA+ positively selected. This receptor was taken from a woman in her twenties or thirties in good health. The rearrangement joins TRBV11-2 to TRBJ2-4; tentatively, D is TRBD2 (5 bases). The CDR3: CASSLGRWRVAKNIQYF. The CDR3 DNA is TGTGCCAGCAGCTTAGGACGGTGGCGGGTAGCCAAAAACATTCAGTACTTC.